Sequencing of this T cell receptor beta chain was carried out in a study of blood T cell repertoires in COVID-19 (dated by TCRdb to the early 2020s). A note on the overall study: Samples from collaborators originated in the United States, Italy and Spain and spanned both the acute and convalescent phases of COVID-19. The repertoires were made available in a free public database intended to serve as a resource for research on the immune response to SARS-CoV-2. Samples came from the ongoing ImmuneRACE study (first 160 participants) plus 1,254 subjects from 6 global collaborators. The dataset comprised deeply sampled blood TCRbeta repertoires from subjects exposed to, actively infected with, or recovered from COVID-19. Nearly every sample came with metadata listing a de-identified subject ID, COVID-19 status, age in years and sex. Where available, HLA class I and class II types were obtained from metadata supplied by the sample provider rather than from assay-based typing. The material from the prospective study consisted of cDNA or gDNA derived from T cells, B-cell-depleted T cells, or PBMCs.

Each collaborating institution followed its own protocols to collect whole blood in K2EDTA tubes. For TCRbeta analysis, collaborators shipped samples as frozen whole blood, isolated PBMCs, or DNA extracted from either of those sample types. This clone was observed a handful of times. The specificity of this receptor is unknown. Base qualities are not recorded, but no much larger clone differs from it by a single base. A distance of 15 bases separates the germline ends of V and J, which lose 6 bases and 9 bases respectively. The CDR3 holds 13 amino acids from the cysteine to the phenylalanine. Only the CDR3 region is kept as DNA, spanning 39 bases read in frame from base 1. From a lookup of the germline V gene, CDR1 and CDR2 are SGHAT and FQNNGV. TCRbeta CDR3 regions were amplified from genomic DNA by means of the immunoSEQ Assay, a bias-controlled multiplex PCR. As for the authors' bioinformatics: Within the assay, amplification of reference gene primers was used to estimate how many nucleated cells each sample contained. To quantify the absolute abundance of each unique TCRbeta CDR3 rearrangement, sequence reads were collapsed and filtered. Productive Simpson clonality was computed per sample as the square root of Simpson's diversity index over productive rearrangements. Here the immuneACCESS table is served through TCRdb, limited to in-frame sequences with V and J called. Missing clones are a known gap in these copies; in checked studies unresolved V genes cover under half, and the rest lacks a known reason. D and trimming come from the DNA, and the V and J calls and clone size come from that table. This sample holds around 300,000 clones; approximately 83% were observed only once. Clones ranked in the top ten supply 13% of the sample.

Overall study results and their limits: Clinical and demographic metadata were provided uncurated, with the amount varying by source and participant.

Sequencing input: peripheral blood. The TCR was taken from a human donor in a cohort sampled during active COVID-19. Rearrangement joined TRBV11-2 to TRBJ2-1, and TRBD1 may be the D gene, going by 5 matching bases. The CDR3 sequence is CASSPFGAAEQFF. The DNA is TGTGCCAGCAGTCCTTTTGGGGCGGCTGAGCAGTTCTTC.